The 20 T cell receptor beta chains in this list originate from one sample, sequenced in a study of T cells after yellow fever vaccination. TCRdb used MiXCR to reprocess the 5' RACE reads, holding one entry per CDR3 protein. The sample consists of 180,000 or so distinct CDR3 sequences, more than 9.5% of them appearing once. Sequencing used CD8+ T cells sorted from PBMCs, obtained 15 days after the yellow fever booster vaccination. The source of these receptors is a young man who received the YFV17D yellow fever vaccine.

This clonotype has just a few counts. Written as DNA, the CDR3 is TGTGCCTCCACGACAGGCGACTATGGCTACACCTTC. It translates to CASTTGDYGYTF. This chain links TRBV2 with TRBJ1-2; D might be TRBD1 (6 bases). The germline V and J ends were trimmed by 11 bases and 3 bases, with 13 bases remaining between them. In germline, CDR1 is SNHLY, CDR2 FYNNEI. The CDR3 covers 12 residues.

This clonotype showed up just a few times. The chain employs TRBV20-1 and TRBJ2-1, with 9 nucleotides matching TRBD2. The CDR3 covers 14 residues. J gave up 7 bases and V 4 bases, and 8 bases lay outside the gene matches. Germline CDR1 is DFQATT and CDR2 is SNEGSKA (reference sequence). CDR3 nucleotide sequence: TGCAGTGCTATCAGACTAGCGGATAATAATGAGCAGTTCTTC. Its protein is CSAIRLADNNEQFF.

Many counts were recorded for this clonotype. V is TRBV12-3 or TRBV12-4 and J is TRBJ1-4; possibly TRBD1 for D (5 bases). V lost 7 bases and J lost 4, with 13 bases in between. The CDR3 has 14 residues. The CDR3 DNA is TGTGCCAGCACCCCCGACAGTAGTAATGAAAAACTGTTTTTT. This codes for CASTPDSSNEKLFF.

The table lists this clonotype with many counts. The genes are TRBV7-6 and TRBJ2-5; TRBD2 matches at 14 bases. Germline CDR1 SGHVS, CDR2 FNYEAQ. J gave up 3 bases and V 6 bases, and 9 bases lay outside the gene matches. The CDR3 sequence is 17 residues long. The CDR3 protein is CASSPGLAGDSEETQYF. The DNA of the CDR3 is TGTGCCAGCAGTCCGGGACTAGCGGGAGATTCAGAAGAGACCCAGTACTTC.

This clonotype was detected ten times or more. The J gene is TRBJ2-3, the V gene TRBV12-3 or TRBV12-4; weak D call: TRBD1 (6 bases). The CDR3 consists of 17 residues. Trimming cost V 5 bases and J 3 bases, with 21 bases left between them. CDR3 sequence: CASSIPTRTVGTDTQYF. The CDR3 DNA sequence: TGTGCCAGCAGTATACCCACCAGGACAGTGGGTACAGATACGCAGTATTTT.

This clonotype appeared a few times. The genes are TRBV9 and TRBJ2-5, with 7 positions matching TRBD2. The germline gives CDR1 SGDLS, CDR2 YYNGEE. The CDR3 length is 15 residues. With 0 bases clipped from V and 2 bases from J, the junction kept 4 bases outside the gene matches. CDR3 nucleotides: TGTGCCAGCAGCGTAGCCGGGACTAAGCAAGAGACCCAGTACTTC. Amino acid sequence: CASSVAGTKQETQYF.

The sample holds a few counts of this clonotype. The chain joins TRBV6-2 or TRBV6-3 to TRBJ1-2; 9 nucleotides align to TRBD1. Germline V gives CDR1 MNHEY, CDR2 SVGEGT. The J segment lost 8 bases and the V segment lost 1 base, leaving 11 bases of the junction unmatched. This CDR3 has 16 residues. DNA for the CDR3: TGTGCCAGCAGTTACTTCAACCGGGACAGGGCAGGCGGCTACACCTTC. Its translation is CASSYFNRDRAGGYTF.

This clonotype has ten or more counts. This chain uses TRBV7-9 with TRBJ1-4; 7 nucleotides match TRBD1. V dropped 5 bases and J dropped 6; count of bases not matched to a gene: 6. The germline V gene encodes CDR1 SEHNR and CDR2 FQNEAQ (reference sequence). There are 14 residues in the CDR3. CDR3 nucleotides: TGTGCCAGCAGCCTCGACAGGGAGTATGAAAAACTGTTTTTT. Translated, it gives CASSLDREYEKLFF.

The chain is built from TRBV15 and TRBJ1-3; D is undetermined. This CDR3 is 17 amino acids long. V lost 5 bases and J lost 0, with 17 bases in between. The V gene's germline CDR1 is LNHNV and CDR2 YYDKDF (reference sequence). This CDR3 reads CATSPAGYSSSGNTIYF. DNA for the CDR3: TGTGCCACCAGCCCTGCCGGTTACTCGAGCTCTGGAAACACCATATATTTT.

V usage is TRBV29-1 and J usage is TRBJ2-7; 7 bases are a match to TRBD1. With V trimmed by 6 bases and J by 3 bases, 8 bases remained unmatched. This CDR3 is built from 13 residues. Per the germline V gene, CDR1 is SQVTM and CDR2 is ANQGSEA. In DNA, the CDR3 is TGCAGCGTAGGAGACAGGGCAAGCTACGAGCAGTACTTC. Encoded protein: CSVGDRASYEQYF.

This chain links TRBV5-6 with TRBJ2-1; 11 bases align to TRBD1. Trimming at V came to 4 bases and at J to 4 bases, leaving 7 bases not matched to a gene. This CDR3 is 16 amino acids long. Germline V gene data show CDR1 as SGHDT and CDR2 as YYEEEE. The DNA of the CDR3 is TGTGCCAGCAGCCCTACGGGACAGGGGGTTTACAATGAGCAGTTCTTC. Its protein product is CASSPTGQGVYNEQFF.

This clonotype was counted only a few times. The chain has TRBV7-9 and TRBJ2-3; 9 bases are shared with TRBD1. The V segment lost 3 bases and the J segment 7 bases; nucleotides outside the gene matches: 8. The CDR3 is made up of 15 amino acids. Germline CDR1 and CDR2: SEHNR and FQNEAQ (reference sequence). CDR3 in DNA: TGTGCCAGCAGCTTCCCGGGACAGGGACTATATACGCAGTATTTT. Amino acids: CASSFPGQGLYTQYF.

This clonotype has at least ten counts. The CDR3 sequence: CASSQPGGLHEQFF. The CDR3 nucleotides are TGCGCCAGCAGCCAACCGGGGGGGCTGCATGAGCAGTTCTTC. This chain joins TRBV4-1 and TRBJ2-1; TRBD2 agrees at 8 bases. Germline-derived CDR1 and CDR2 are MGHRA and YSYEKL. The CDR3 runs 14 residues. V gave up 2 bases and J gave up 8 bases; unmatched junction bases: 5.

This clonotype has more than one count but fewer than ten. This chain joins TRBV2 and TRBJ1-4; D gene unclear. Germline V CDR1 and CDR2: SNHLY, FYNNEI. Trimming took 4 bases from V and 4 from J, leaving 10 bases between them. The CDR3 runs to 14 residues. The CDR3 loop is CASSVFGVNEKLFF. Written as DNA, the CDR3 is TGTGCCAGCAGTGTATTTGGAGTTAATGAAAAACTGTTTTTT.

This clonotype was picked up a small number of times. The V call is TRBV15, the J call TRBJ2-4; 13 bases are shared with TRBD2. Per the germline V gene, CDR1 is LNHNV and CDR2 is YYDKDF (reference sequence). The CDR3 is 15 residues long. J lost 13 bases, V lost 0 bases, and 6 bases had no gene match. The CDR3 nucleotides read TGTGCCACCAGCAGAGAGACTAGCGGGGGGTCCCACCAGTACTTC. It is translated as CATSRETSGGSHQYF.

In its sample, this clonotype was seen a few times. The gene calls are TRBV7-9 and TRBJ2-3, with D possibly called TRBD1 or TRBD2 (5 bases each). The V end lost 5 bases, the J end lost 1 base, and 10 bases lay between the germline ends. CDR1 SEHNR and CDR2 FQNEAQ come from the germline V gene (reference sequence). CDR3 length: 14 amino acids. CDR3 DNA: TGTGCCAGCAGCCCCATGGGGGGCACAGATACGCAGTATTTT. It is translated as CASSPMGGTDTQYF. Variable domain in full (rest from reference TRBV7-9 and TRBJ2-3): DTGVSQNPRHKITKRGQNVTFRCDPISEHNRLYWYRQTLGQGPEFLTYFQNEAQLEKSRLLSDRFSAERPKGSFSTLEIQRTEQGDSAMYLCASSPMGGTDTQYFGPGTRLTVL.

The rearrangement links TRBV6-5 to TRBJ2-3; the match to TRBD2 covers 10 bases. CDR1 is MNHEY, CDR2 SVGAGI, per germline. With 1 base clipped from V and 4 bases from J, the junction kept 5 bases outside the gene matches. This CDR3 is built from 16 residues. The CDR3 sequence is CASSYLSGGASDTQYF. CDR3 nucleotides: TGTGCCAGCAGTTACTTAAGCGGGGGGGCGTCAGATACGCAGTATTTT.

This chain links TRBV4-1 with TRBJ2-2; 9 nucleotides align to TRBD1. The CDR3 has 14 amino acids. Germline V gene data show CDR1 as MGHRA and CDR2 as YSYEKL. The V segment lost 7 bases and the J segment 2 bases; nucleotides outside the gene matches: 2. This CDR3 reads CASTTGGNTGELFF. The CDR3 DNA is TGCGCCAGCACGACAGGGGGTAACACCGGGGAGCTGTTTTTT.

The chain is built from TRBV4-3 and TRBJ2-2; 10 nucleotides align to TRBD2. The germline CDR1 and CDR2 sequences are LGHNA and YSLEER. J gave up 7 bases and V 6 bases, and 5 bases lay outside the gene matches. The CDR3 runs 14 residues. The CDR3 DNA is TGCGCCAGCAGTCTCAGCGGGGGGGTCGGGGAGCTGTTTTTT. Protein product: CASSLSGGVGELFF.

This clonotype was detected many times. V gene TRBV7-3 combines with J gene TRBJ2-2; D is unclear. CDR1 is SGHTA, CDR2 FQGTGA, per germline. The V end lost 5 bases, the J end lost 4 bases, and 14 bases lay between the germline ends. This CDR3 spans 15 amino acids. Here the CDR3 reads CASSPHLPTTGELFF. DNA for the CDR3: TGTGCCAGCAGCCCCCACCTCCCGACCACCGGGGAGCTGTTTTTT.